This record looks at one T cell receptor (beta chain) sequence and its context. This specimen comes from a study of blood T cell repertoires in COVID-19. The CDR3 loop spans 13 amino acids. Trimming cost V 7 bases and J 2 bases, with 11 bases left between them. Germline V lookup: CDR1 SNHLY, CDR2 FYNNEI. Repertoires were generated with immunoSEQ multiplex PCR, while TCRdb's copy carries only in-frame clones and drops some. The sample holds 75,000 to 90,000 clones, over 80% seen once. The origin of this receptor is a man aged 80 or over with active or convalescent COVID-19. The material sequenced was peripheral blood. The J gene is TRBJ1-2, the V gene TRBV2; D unclear. The chain's CDR3 is CASMRGVNYGYTF. The CDR3 DNA reads as TGTGCCAGCATGCGGGGAGTGAACTATGGCTACACCTTC.